Described below is a single T cell receptor (beta chain) sequence and its context. The specificity of this receptor is unknown. From each donor, an approximately 2.4 ml peripheral blood sample was drawn into PAXgene tubes and stored at -80 degrees C. Total RNA was isolated from whole blood with the PAXgene blood miRNA kit on an automated QIAcube, without T cell sorting. Deep TCRalpha and TCRbeta repertoire profiling with unique molecular barcoding was performed on peripheral blood of monozygotic twin pairs concordant or discordant for inflammatory bowel disease. For every twin pair, smoking habits were documented, and each individual was categorised as a current, former or never smoker. This sample is drawn from a study of monozygotic twins with inflammatory bowel disease (dated by TCRdb to the late 2010s). Background for the entire study: A total of roughly 28 monozygotic twin pairs were included in the full study, comprising nine German pairs (four IBD-concordant, five IBD-discordant) and 19 IBD-discordant Danish pairs. Within discordant pairs, disease-associated traits were sought mainly by comparing IBD patients with their genetically identical healthy co-twins. Each individual had, on average, about 151 000 unique TCRalpha sequences and 181 000 unique TCRbeta sequences available for analysis.

The library relied on 5' RACE. Preparation of each TCR library used 3,000 to 4,000 ng of total RNA. cDNA was synthesized with SMARTScribe reverse transcriptase in eight separate reactions per sample. During cDNA synthesis, unique molecular identifiers containing a 6-nucleotide sample barcode were introduced by template switching. Two nested PCRs of approximately 16 and 10 cycles amplified the TCRalpha and TCRbeta cDNA, and bead purification followed each PCR. Before amplification, cDNA was treated with uracil DNA-glycosylase and purified using the QIAquick PCR purification kit. The second PCR added Illumina TruSeq-compatible adapters along with sample-specific barcodes. Library quality and concentration were assessed using TapeStation and Qubit, and 4.5 to 5.5 ng of each library was pooled. The pooled libraries were sequenced with 2 x 100 bp reads and custom sequencing primers on an Illumina HiSeq2500 single-index Rapid Run. The authors processed their data as follows. UMI-based consensus assembly with MiGEC version 1.2.6 was used to correct PCR and sequencing errors. MiXCR version 2.1.1 handled V(D)J alignment, clonotype assembly and CDR3 extraction. Normalisation of gene usage, clonotype sharing and MAIT/NKT TCR abundance was achieved by analysing the top 1000, 10 000 and 20 000 clonotypes per sample. After downsampling to 27 000 UMIs, diversity was calculated as the inverse Simpson index using the vegan R package. Paired Mann-Whitney U tests on discordant twin pairs were used, with Benjamini-Hochberg multiple-testing correction. TCRdb reanalyzed the reads, keeping one entry per CDR3 protein sequence and omitting DNA. The authors' filters were not applied to this entry. The sample's clone listing holds 150,000 to 200,000 distinct CDR3 sequences. The ten top clones hold 7.4% of the sample.

Study-wide conclusions, independent of this receptor: Background noise and inter-individual variability may have been introduced into the repertoires by the differing immunosuppressive treatments among patients. The results gave no support for a single strong signal or clonotype linked to IBD. The analysis was unable to tell apart different T cell subtypes. Repertoire similarity did not differ between concordant and discordant twins, possibly due to limited statistical power. TCRbeta repertoire diversity, by inverse Simpson index, was decreased in IBD patients compared with their healthy co-twins. Compared with healthy twins, IBD patients had fewer clonotypes in common with other individuals, a difference most pronounced in patients showing signs of disease activity.

Sequenced material: blood. This receptor was obtained from a human donor with ulcerative colitis or Crohn's disease, or a healthy co-twin of an affected twin (not recorded which).

The CDR3 corresponds to CASSYDGRALDTQYF. The sequence is built from TRBV6-5 and TRBJ2-3; TCRdb picks TRBD2, but there is no DNA to check that call. The CDR3 sequence holds 15 residues, the cysteine and phenylalanine included. No DNA accompanies this entry. Sequences MNHEY (CDR1) and SVGAGI (CDR2) are obtained from the germline V gene.